This T cell receptor beta chain appears in the sequencing data of a study of OX40 agonist ivuxolimab in advanced cancers. Here immunoSEQ multiplex PCR was the method, and the copy in TCRdb shows in-frame clones only, minus some. The repertoire holds some 58,000 clones, with about 89% as singletons. Source: CD4+ or CD8+ T cells sorted from blood, taken in a trial of the OX40 agonist ivuxolimab. The TCR sequence derives from an adult with an advanced solid tumor such as melanoma, head and neck, liver or kidney cancer.

DNA for the CDR3: TGCGCCAGCAGCTTGGCCAGGGGTGAGACCCAGTACTTC. It is translated as CASSLARGETQYF. J is TRBJ2-5 and V is TRBV5-1, with D maybe TRBD1 (6 bases). Per germline, CDR1 SGHRS and CDR2 YFSETQ. Deletions cut 0 bases from V and 5 bases from J, with 8 bases between. The CDR3 consists of 13 residues. The entire variable domain, with the rest obtained from reference TRBV5-1 and TRBJ2-5, is as follows: KAGVTQTPRYLIKTRGQQVTLSCSPISGHRSVSWYQQTPGQGLQFLFEYFSETQRNKGNFPGRFSGRQFSNSRSEMNVSTLELGDSALYLCASSLARGETQYFGPGTRLLVL.